This TCR beta chain was obtained from a study of cytomegalovirus exposure and HLA in healthy donors. The PCR had 60 Vbeta and 13 Jbeta primers. Data came from immunoSEQ multiplex PCR; TCRdb stores just in-frame clones and leaves some out. The sample gives 150,000 to 250,000 clones, around 79% of which show up once; approximately 1.4% is in the top ten. This receptor was identified in a girl aged 5 to 17 in good health and CMV-seropositive. Sequencing input: PBMCs.

The CDR3 coding sequence is TGTGCCAGCAGCCCCACTTACTCTGGAAACACCATATATTTT. As protein: CASSPTYSGNTIYF. The chain employs TRBV6-1 and TRBJ1-3; no definite D call. Trimming took off 6 bases at V and 0 bases at J, with 9 bases between the two ends. The CDR3 length is 14 residues. Germline values: CDR1 MNHNS, CDR2 SASEGT.